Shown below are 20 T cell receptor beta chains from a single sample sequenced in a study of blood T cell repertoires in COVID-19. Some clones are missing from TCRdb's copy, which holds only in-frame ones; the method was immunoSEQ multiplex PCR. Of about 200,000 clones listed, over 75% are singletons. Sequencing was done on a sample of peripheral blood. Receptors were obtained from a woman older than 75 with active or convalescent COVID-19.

In DNA, the CDR3 is TGTGCCAGCAGCTCAGGACTCAGAAATAATTCACCCCTCCACTTT. Translated: CASSSGLRNNSPLHF. J is TRBJ1-6 and V is TRBV7-9; D call uncertain. Trimming took 4 bases from V and 5 from J, leaving 12 bases between them. The CDR3 runs 15 residues. Germline CDR1 is SEHNR and CDR2 is FQNEAQ (reference sequence).

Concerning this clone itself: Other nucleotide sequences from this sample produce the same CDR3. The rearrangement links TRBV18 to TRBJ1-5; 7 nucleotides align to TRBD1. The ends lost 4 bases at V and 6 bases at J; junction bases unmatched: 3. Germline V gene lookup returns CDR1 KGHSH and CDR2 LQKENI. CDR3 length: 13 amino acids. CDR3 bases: TGTGCCAGCTCACAGGGGGCTGGTCAGCCCCAGCATTTT. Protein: CASSQGAGQPQHF.

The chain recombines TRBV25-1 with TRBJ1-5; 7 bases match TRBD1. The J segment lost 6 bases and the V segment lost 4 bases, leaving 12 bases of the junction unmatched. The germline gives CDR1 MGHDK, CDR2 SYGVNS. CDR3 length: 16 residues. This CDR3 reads CASSASTGEHSQPQHF. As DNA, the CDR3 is TGTGCCAGCAGTGCCTCTACAGGGGAGCACAGTCAGCCCCAGCATTTT. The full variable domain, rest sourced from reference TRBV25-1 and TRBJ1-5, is EADIYQTPRYLVIGTGKKITLECSQTMGHDKMYWYQQDPGMELHLIHYSYGVNSTEKGDLSSESTVSRIRTEHFPLTLESARPSHTSQYLCASSASTGEHSQPQHFGDGTRLSIL.

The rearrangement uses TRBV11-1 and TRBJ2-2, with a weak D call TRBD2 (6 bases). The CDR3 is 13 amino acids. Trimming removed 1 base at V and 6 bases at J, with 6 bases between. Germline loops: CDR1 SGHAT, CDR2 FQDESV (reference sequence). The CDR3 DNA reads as TGTGCCAGCAGCTTAGGCGGGGCCGGGGAGCTGTTTTTT. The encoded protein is CASSLGGAGELFF.

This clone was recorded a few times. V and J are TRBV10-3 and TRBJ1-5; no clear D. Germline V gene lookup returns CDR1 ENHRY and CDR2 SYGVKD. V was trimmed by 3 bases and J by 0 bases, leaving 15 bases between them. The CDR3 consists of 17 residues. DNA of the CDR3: TGTGCCATCAGTGAAAAAAGGCAGGATCATAGCAATCAGCCCCAGCATTTT. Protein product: CAISEKRQDHSNQPQHF.

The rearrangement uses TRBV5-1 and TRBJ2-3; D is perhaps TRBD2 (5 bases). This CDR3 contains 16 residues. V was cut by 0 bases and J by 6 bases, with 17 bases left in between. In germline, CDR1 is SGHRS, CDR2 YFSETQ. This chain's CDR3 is CASSLEGASGLDTQYF. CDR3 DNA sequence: TGCGCCAGCAGCTTGGAAGGAGCCAGCGGCTTGGATACGCAGTATTTT. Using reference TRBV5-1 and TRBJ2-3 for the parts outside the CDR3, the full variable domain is KAGVTQTPRYLIKTRGQQVTLSCSPISGHRSVSWYQQTPGQGLQFLFEYFSETQRNKGNFPGRFSGRQFSNSRSEMNVSTLELGDSALYLCASSLEGASGLDTQYFGPGTRLTVL.

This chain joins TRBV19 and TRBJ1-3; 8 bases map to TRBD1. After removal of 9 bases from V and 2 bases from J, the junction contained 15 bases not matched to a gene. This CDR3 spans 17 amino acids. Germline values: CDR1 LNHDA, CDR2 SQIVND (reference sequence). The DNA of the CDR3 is TGTGCCAGCTTAAAGGGCAGGGGGCGCGGACCTGGAAACACCATATATTTT. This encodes CASLKGRGRGPGNTIYF.

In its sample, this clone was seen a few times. The CDR3 DNA follows: TGTGCCAGCAGTCCTGCTGGCAGCTCCTACGAGCAGTACTTC. This encodes CASSPAGSSYEQYF. V is TRBV2 and J is TRBJ2-7; D is uncertain. Per the germline V gene, CDR1 is SNHLY and CDR2 is FYNNEI. The V end lost 5 bases, the J end lost 0 bases, and 11 bases lay between the germline ends. The CDR3 totals 14 residues.

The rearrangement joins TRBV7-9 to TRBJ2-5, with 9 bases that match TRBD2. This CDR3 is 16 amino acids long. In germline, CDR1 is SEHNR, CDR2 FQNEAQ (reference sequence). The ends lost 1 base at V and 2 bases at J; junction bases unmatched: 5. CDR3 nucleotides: TGTGCCAGCAGCTTAGGAGCGGGGGGCTCACAAGAGACCCAGTACTTC. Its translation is CASSLGAGGSQETQYF. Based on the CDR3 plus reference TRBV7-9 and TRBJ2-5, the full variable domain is DTGVSQNPRHKITKRGQNVTFRCDPISEHNRLYWYRQTLGQGPEFLTYFQNEAQLEKSRLLSDRFSAERPKGSFSTLEIQRTEQGDSAMYLCASSLGAGGSQETQYFGPGTRLLVL.

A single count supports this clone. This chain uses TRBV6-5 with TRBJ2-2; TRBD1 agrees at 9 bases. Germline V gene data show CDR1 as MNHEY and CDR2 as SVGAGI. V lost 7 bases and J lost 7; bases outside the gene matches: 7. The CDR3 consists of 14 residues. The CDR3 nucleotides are TGTGCCAGCACCGAACAGGGGGCTATCGGGGAGCTGTTTTTT. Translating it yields CASTEQGAIGELFF.

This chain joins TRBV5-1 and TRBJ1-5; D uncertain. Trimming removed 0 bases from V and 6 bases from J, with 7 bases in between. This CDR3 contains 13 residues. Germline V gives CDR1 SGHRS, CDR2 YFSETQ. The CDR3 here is CASSLGSGQPQHF. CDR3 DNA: TGCGCCAGCAGCTTGGGCTCGGGTCAGCCCCAGCATTTT.

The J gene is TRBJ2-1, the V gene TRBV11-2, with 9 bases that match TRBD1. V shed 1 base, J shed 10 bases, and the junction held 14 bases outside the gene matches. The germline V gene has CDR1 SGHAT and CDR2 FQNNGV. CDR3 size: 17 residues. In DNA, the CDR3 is TGTGCCAGCAGCTTAGGCCCCTCCGGACAGGGGCTTGGCGAGCAGTTCTTC. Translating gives CASSLGPSGQGLGEQFF.

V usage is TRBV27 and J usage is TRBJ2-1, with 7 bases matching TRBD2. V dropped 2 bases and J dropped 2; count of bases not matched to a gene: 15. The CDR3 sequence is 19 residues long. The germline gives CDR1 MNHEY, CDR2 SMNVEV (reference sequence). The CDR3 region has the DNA TGTGCCAGCAGTTTAAAGATCTGGCCTGCGGGGGTAGCCTACAATGAGCAGTTCTTC. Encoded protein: CASSLKIWPAGVAYNEQFF.

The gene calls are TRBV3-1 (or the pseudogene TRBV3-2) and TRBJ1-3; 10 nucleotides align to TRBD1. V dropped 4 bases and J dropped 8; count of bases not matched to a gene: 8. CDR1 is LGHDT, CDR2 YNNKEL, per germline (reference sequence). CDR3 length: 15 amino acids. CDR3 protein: CASSPGQGFLDTIYF. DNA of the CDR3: TGTGCCAGCAGCCCGGGACAGGGGTTCTTGGACACCATATATTTT.

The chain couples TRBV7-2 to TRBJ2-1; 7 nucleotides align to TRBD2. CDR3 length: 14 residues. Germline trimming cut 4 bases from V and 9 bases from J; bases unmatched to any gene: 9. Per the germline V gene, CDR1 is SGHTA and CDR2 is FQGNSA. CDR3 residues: CASSSWGGDVEQFF. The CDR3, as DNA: TGTGCCAGCAGCTCCTGGGGGGGGGACGTTGAGCAGTTCTTC.

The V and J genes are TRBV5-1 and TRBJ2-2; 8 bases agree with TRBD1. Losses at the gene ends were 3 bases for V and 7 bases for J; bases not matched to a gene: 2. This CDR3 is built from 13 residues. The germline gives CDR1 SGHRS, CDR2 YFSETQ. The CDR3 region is CASSWGQDGELFF. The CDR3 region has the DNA TGCGCCAGCAGCTGGGGACAGGACGGGGAGCTGTTTTTT.

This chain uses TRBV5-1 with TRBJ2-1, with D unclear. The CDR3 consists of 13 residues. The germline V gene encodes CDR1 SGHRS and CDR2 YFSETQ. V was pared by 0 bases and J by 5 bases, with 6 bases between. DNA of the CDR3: TGCGCCAGCAGCTTGGATACGGACAATGAGCAGTTCTTC. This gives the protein CASSLDTDNEQFF.

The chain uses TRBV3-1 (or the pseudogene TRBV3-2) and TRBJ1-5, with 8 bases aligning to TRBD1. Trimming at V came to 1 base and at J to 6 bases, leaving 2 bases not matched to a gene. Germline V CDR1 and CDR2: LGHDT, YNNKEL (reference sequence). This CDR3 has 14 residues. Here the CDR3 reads CASSQARGLQPQHF. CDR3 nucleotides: TGTGCCAGCAGCCAAGCCAGGGGGCTTCAGCCCCAGCATTTT.

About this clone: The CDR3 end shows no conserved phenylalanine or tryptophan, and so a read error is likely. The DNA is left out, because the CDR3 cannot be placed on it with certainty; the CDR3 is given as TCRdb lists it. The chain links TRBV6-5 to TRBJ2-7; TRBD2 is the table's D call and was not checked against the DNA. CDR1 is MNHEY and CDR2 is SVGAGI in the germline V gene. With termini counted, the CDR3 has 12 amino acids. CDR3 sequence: CASSRAGTSGIL.

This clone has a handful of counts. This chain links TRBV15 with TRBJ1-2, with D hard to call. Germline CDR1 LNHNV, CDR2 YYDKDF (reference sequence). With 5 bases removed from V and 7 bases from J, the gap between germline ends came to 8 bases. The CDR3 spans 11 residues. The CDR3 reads CATSSGSGYTF. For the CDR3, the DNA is TGTGCCACCAGCTCTGGGAGTGGCTACACCTTC.